Sequencing of this T cell receptor (beta chain) was carried out in a study of T cell repertoires in cytomegalovirus infection. Study information: Indications came from public TCR beta signatures; they pointed to CMV infection and to a matching HLA type.

This clonotype was observed at least ten times. Antigen unknown. Study-wide findings and caveats: There were HLA-C-restricted CMV-specific TCR beta clonotypes dominating the ex vivo response.

The CDR3 spans 14 residues. The germline V gene encodes CDR1 SGHTA and CDR2 FQGNSA. The ends were cut back, 5 bases at V and 6 bases at J, with 13 bases in the middle. TCRdb itself ran the reads through MiXCR, one entry per CDR3 protein. The repertoire holds fewer than 1,000,000 distinct CDR3 sequences, with roughly a third as singletons. The TCR was taken from a human donor in good health (CMV status not recorded). Some clones in this sample may be carry-over from other donors' samples. V is TRBV7-2 and J is TRBJ1-4; unclear D gene. Sequencing used cultured CD8+ T cells from PBMCs, obtained from culture after CMV antigen stimulation. The CDR3 sequence is CASSLVGEDEKLFF. As DNA, the CDR3 is TGTGCCAGCAGCCTCGTGGGAGAGGATGAAAAACTGTTTTTT.